This T cell receptor beta chain derives from a study of cytomegalovirus exposure and HLA in healthy donors. Deletions cut 6 bases from V and 2 bases from J, with 14 bases between. Germline V lookup: CDR1 MNHEY, CDR2 SVGAGI. The CDR3 has 15 residues. It was with 60 Vbeta and 13 Jbeta primers that the PCR ran. The table came from immunoSEQ multiplex PCR; TCRdb's copy has only in-frame clones and leaves some out. The profile shows hundreds of thousands of clones, 70% to 85% of them singletons. The rearrangement uses TRBV6-5 and TRBJ1-5; possibly TRBD1 for D (5 bases). Sequenced material: PBMCs. This TCR came from a male donor in good health and CMV-seronegative. Written as DNA, the CDR3 is TGTGCCAGCAGGTGGGGCCCGGTGGGCAATCAGCCCCAGCATTTT. It codes for CASRWGPVGNQPQHF.